Listed here are 17 T cell receptor beta chains from one sample, sequenced in a study of cytomegalovirus exposure and HLA in healthy donors. Use of 60 Vbeta and 13 Jbeta primers characterized the PCR. Produced via immunoSEQ multiplex PCR; TCRdb's table is partial and in-frame only. The sample shows approximately 130,000 clones, around 87% of them seen only once. Material: PBMCs. These TCRs come from a woman in her 30s in good health and CMV-seronegative.

This clone appeared a single time. This chain connects TRBV7-8 to TRBJ2-3; 7 bases fit TRBD2. The V segment lost 1 base and the J segment 5 bases; nucleotides outside the gene matches: 3. The CDR3 runs 14 residues. CDR1 is SGHVS, CDR2 FQNEAQ, per germline. The CDR3 is CASSLVPGGDTQYF. The CDR3 DNA sequence: TGTGCCAGCAGCTTAGTTCCGGGAGGAGATACGCAGTATTTT.

The chain carries TRBV9 and TRBJ2-7, with D possibly matching TRBD1 (6 bases). V lost 3 bases, J lost 4 bases, and 14 bases lay in between. The CDR3 totals 14 residues. The germline gives CDR1 SGDLS, CDR2 YYNGEE. CDR3 protein: CASSEGTSWYEQYF. For the CDR3, the DNA is TGTGCCAGCAGCGAGGGGACATCCTGGTACGAGCAGTACTTC. Supplemented by reference TRBV9 and TRBJ2-7, the full variable domain reads DSGVTQTPKHLITATGQRVTLRCSPRSGDLSVYWYQQSLDQGLQFLIQYYNGEERAKGNILERFSAQQFPDLHSELNLSSLELGDSALYFCASSEGTSWYEQYFGPGTRLTVT.

The V and J genes are TRBV5-6 and TRBJ1-1; D uncertain. Germline lookup yields CDR1 SGHDT and CDR2 YYEEEE. This CDR3 is 14 amino acids long. The germline V and J ends were trimmed by 0 bases and 7 bases, with 13 bases remaining between them. Here the CDR3 DNA reads TGTGCCAGCAGCTTGGACCTCTCAGGCCGTGAAGCTTTCTTT. Its protein product is CASSLDLSGREAFF.

The rearrangement links TRBV2 to TRBJ1-3; 8 positions agree with TRBD1. Germline CDR1 is SNHLY and CDR2 is FYNNEI. Germline trimming cut 6 bases from V and 4 bases from J; bases unmatched to any gene: 5. This CDR3 has 14 amino acids. CDR3 DNA sequence: TGTGCCAGCAGAGGACAGGGAGCAGGAAACACCATATATTTT. Its protein is CASRGQGAGNTIYF.

This sequence joins TRBV7-6 and TRBJ1-1, with a weak D call TRBD1 (5 bases). This CDR3 has 16 residues. From germline, CDR1 is SGHVS and CDR2 FNYEAQ. Trimming shortened V by 7 bases and J by 6 bases, and 24 bases separated the two germline ends. The CDR3 DNA is TGTGCCAGCAAGCTCGGGGGAGCAGGGTCGGGAGCTGAAGCTTTCTTT. Residues: CASKLGGAGSGAEAFF.

This rearrangement joins TRBV19 to TRBJ2-1; TRBD2 matches 10 bases. There are 15 residues in the CDR3. Germline assignment: CDR1 LNHDA and CDR2 SQIVND (reference sequence). V was clipped by 4 bases and J by 7 bases; unmatched bases: 7. CDR3 sequence reads: CASSRESGGGNEQFF. In DNA, the CDR3 is TGTGCCAGTAGTAGGGAAAGCGGGGGGGGTAATGAGCAGTTCTTC.

The V call is TRBV5-1, the J call TRBJ2-1, with D perhaps TRBD2 (6 bases). The CDR3 has 15 amino acids. V was pared by 0 bases and J by 7 bases, with 14 bases between. Germline CDR1 and CDR2: SGHRS and YFSETQ. In nucleotides, the CDR3 is TGCGCCAGCAGCTTGGACGGGACTCTGCCAAATGAGCAGTTCTTC. Amino acid sequence: CASSLDGTLPNEQFF.

The chain joins TRBV27 to TRBJ2-3, with TRBD2 matching over 12 bases. Germline lookup yields CDR1 MNHEY and CDR2 SMNVEV (reference sequence). The CDR3 sequence is 17 residues long. Trimming cost V 4 bases and J 3 bases; bases outside gene matches: 8. CDR3 bases: TGTGCCAGCAGTTCGGTTTGGACTAGCGGGGTGACAGATACGCAGTATTTT. Its protein product is CASSSVWTSGVTDTQYF.

This chain joins TRBV6-1 and TRBJ1-2, with a tentative D call TRBD1 (5 bases). CDR1 and CDR2 (germline): MNHNS, SASEGT. There are 12 residues in the CDR3. V gave up 11 bases and J gave up 6 bases, with 16 bases separating them. The CDR3 here is CAHFTAGDGYTF. DNA for the CDR3: TGTGCCCACTTTACGGCGGGGGATGGCTACACCTTC.

The V and J genes are TRBV27 and TRBJ1-2, with unresolved D. CDR3 length equals 14 residues. Looked up from germline, CDR1 is MNHEY and CDR2 is SMNVEV (reference sequence). V lost 4 bases and J lost 4, with 13 bases in between. CDR3 coding DNA: TGTGCCAGCAGTTCAATCGGGATGAGCTATGGCTACACCTTC. Its translation: CASSSIGMSYGYTF.

In DNA form, the CDR3 reads TGTGCCAGCAGCCTAGGGGGGGTTAACTATGGCTACACCTTC. Translation: CASSLGGVNYGYTF. The rearrangement joins TRBV7-6 to TRBJ1-2, with a tentative D call TRBD1 (6 bases). CDR3 length: 14 amino acids. Germline V gene lookup returns CDR1 SGHVS and CDR2 FNYEAQ. V dropped 5 bases and J dropped 1 base, with 11 bases sitting between them.

This chain connects TRBV6-5 to TRBJ2-1; D may be TRBD2 (6 bases). V was pared by 2 bases and J by 2 bases, with 10 bases between. Germline-derived CDR1 and CDR2 are MNHEY and SVGAGI. The CDR3 has 15 amino acids. CDR3 sequence reads: CASSYAGRTYNEQFF. The CDR3 coding sequence is TGTGCCAGCAGTTACGCGGGGCGGACCTACAATGAGCAGTTCTTC.

V is TRBV7-9 and J is TRBJ2-5, with unresolved D. The CDR3 length is 15 residues. CDR1 and CDR2 (germline): SEHNR, FQNEAQ (reference sequence). V lost 2 bases to trimming and J lost 5 bases, with 15 bases between them. CDR3 residues: CASSLFIRSWETQYF. The CDR3 nucleotides are TGTGCCAGCAGCTTATTCATAAGGAGTTGGGAGACCCAGTACTTC.

The chain combines TRBV30 with TRBJ2-7; TRBD2 might be the D (6 bases). Trimming stripped 0 bases from V and 10 bases from J, with 10 bases between. The CDR3 contains 11 residues. CDR1 GTSNPN and CDR2 SVGIG come from the germline V gene (reference sequence). The chain's CDR3 is CAWSVLDYQYF. The CDR3 DNA reads TGTGCCTGGAGTGTATTGGACTACCAGTACTTC.

This clone has a single count. The chain employs TRBV4-3 and TRBJ1-2, with a tentative D call TRBD1 (5 bases). This CDR3 region has 14 residues. Per germline, CDR1 LGHNA and CDR2 YSLEER. Deletions cut 1 base from V and 4 bases from J, with 10 bases between. DNA of the CDR3: TGCGCCAGCAGCCAAGGAAACAGGATCTATGGCTACACCTTC. Protein: CASSQGNRIYGYTF.

The V gene is TRBV28, the J gene TRBJ2-1; a weak D match, TRBD2 (6 bases). CDR1 and CDR2 (germline): MDHEN, SYDVKM. The CDR3 is 11 amino acids. V was clipped by 7 bases and J by 10 bases, with 11 bases between them. For the CDR3, the DNA is TGTGCCAGCACCTTAGGACTAGAGCAGTTCTTC. Its protein is CASTLGLEQFF.

This clone was seen once. The J gene is TRBJ2-3, the V gene TRBV7-2, with TRBD2 matching over 12 bases. This CDR3 region has 17 residues. Germline V gene lookup returns CDR1 SGHTA and CDR2 FQGNSA. V gave up 5 bases and J gave up 2 bases; unmatched junction bases: 8. CDR3 region: CASSLGLAGLITDTQYF. CDR3 nucleotide sequence: TGTGCCAGCAGCCTGGGACTAGCGGGTCTTATCACAGATACGCAGTATTTT. Combining the CDR3 with reference TRBV7-2 and TRBJ2-3 gives the whole variable domain GAGVSQSPSNKVTEKGKDVELRCDPISGHTALYWYRQSLGQGLEFLIYFQGNSAPDKSGLPSDRFSAERTGGSVSTLTIQRTQQEDSAVYLCASSLGLAGLITDTQYFGPGTRLTVL.